The T cell receptor (beta chain) described here comes from a study of patients and donors after allogeneic stem cell transplantation. TCRdb called the RT-PCR reads again in MiXCR, with one record for every CDR3 protein. Of about 34,000 distinct CDR3 sequences listed, 37% are singletons. V lost 4 bases and J lost 6; bases outside the gene matches: 9. This CDR3 is built from 15 residues. The germline gives CDR1 SEHNR, CDR2 FQNEAQ (reference sequence). This clonotype was counted only a few times. Input material: blood, either unsorted or a sorted T cell fraction (not recorded which). V and J are TRBV7-9 and TRBJ1-1; 9 positions agree with TRBD1. The receptor was derived from a human donor who was either an allogeneic HSCT recipient or a stem cell or donor lymphocyte infusion donor (not recorded which). It is not recorded whose cells these are; they may come from a transplant donor. The CDR3 DNA reads as TGTGCCAGCAGCTCACAACGACAGGGGGTAGCTGAAGCTTTCTTT. Protein sequence: CASSSQRQGVAEAFF. The whole variable domain, remainder taken from reference TRBV7-9 and TRBJ1-1, is DTGVSQNPRHKITKRGQNVTFRCDPISEHNRLYWYRQTLGQGPEFLTYFQNEAQLEKSRLLSDRFSAERPKGSFSTLEIQRTEQGDSAMYLCASSSQRQGVAEAFFGQGTRLTVV.